This is a list of T cell receptor beta chains from one sample in a study of cytomegalovirus exposure and HLA in healthy donors. The assay was immunoSEQ multiplex PCR, and TCRdb's table has in-frame clones only and misses some. The table shows 150,000 to 200,000 clones, with roughly 84% occurring only once. Sequenced sample: PBMCs. The receptors come from a man aged 18 to 30 in good health and CMV-seropositive. CDR3s include the opening cysteine and the closing phenylalanine or tryptophan. D genes are given only for firm matches. Some rows have no size entry. The others give once, few or many, or a class for an expanded clone.

J: TRBJ2-7; V: TRBV28; D: TRBD2; size: once; DNA: TGTGCCAGCAGTTTAAGCCCCCCGGGGGGGCAGTACTTC; CDR3: CASSLSPPGGQYF
J: TRBJ2-7; V: TRBV20-1; D: TRBD1; size: few; DNA: TGCAGTTGGACAGGATCCTACGAGCAGTACTTC; CDR3: CSWTGSYEQYF
J: TRBJ2-5; V: TRBV5-1; D: -; size: -; DNA: TGCGCCACCTCGAGGGAGACCCAGTACTTC; CDR3: CATSRETQYF
J: TRBJ2-1; V: TRBV7-7; D: TRBD2; size: -; DNA: TGTGCCAGCAGCGCCACTAGCGGTAACGAGCAGTTCTTC; CDR3: CASSATSGNEQFF
J: TRBJ1-5; V: TRBV28; D: TRBD1; size: -; DNA: TGTGCCAGCAGTTTGGGACAGGGGCGCAGTCAGCCCCAGCATTTT; CDR3: CASSLGQGRSQPQHF
J: TRBJ2-1; V: TRBV6-5; D: TRBD2; size: -; DNA: TGTGCCAGCAGTCCGGGACTAGCGGGGTACAATGAGCAGTTCTTC; CDR3: CASSPGLAGYNEQFF
J: TRBJ2-7; V: TRBV19; D: -; size: -; DNA: TGTGCCAGTCGCAGTCGTCCCGGGGAGAGGGAGCAGTACTTC; CDR3: CASRSRPGEREQYF
J: TRBJ2-7; V: TRBV7-2; D: TRBD2; size: -; DNA: TGTGCCAGCAGCTCTCCCGGGACTATCTCCTACGAGCAGTACTTC; CDR3: CASSSPGTISYEQYF
J: TRBJ2-2; V: TRBV9; D: TRBD1; size: few; DNA: TGTGCCAGCAGCGTAGCTAACAGGGGCACCGGGGAGCTGTTTTTT; CDR3: CASSVANRGTGELFF
J: TRBJ2-7; V: TRBV11-2; D: TRBD1; size: -; DNA: TGTGCCAGCAGGTCAAACAGGGGAAAAGCCTACGAGCAGTACTTC; CDR3: CASRSNRGKAYEQYF
J: TRBJ1-5; V: TRBV19; D: -; size: -; DNA: TGTGCCAGTAGTATAGGGGCAGGTGGCAATCAGCCCCAGCATTTT; CDR3: CASSIGAGGNQPQHF
J: TRBJ1-2; V: TRBV27; D: TRBD1; size: few; DNA: TGTGCCAGCAGTCCCACAGGGGGAGGCGGCTACACCTTC; CDR3: CASSPTGGGGYTF
J: TRBJ2-2; V: TRBV9; D: TRBD2; size: -; DNA: TGTGCCAGCAGCGTAGCGGGAGCGGGAGGGCCGAACACCGGGGAGCTGTTTTTT; CDR3: CASSVAGAGGPNTGELFF
J: TRBJ1-3; V: TRBV13; D: TRBD1; size: once; DNA: TGTGCCAGCAGCCCCGGGGACAGCTCTGGAAACACCATATATTTT; CDR3: CASSPGDSSGNTIYF
J: TRBJ2-3; V: TRBV30; D: TRBD2; size: -; DNA: TGTGCCTGGAGTGCGCGTACTAGCGGGAGGGCAGATACGCAGTATTTT; CDR3: CAWSARTSGRADTQYF
J: TRBJ1-5; V: TRBV7-2; D: -; size: -; DNA: TGTGCCAGCAGCTTAGCGATAGTTGGCAATCAGCCCCAGCATTTT; CDR3: CASSLAIVGNQPQHF
J: TRBJ2-7; V: TRBV30; D: -; size: few; DNA: TGTGCCTGGAGTGTAACTAACGAGCAGTACTTC; CDR3: CAWSVTNEQYF
J: TRBJ2-3; V: TRBV9; D: TRBD2; size: once; DNA: TGTGCCAGCAGCCCCACTAGCGGGAGAGATACGCAGTATTTT; CDR3: CASSPTSGRDTQYF
J: TRBJ2-7; V: TRBV6-1; D: -; size: -; DNA: TGTGCCAGCTCGGGGGGGCAGGGGGACTCCTACGAGCAGTACTTC; CDR3: CASSGGQGDSYEQYF
J: TRBJ2-3; V: TRBV11-2; D: -; size: once; DNA: TGTGCCAGCAGCTTAGCTAGCGCGAGCACAGATACGCAGTATTTT; CDR3: CASSLASASTDTQYF
J: TRBJ2-2; V: TRBV5-4; D: -; size: -; DNA: TGTGCCAGCAGCCCCTTGGCGGAGAACCCCGGGGAGCTGTTTTTT; CDR3: CASSPLAENPGELFF